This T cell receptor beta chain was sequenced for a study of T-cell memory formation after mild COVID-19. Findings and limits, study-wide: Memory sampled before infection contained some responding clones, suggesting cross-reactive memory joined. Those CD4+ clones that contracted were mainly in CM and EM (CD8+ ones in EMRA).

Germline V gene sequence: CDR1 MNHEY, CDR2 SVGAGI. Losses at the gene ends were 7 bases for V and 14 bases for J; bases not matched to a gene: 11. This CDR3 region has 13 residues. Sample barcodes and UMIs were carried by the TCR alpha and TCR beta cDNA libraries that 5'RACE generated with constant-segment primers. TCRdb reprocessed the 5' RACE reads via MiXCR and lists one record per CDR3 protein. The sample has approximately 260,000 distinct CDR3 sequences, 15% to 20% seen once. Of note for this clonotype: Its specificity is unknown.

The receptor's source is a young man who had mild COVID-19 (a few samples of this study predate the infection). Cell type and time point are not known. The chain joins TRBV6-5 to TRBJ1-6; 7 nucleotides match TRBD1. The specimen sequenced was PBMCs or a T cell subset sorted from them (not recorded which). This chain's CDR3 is CASKSTGPGTLHF. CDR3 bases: TGTGCCAGCAAATCGACAGGGCCTGGAACCCTCCACTTT.